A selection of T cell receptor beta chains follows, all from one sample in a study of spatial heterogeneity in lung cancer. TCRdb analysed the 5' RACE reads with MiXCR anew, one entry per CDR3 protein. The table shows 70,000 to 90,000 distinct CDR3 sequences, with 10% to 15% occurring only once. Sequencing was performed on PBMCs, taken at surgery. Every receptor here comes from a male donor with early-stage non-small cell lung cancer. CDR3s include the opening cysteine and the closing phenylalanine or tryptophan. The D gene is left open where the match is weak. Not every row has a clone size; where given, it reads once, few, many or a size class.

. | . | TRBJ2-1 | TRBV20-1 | CSAPDSLRDPRANEQFF | TGCAGTGCGCCCGACAGCTTGCGGGACCCGAGGGCTAATGAGCAGTTCTTC
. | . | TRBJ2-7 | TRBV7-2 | CASSLEGGTFLGEQYF | TGTGCCAGCAGCTTAGAAGGCGGGACCTTCTTGGGGGAGCAGTACTTC
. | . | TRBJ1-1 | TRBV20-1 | CSAMTANTEAFF | TGCAGTGCTATGACAGCGAACACTGAAGCTTTCTTT
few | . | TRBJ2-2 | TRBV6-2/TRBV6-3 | CASSRNTGELFF | TGTGCCAGCAGCAGGAACACCGGGGAGCTGTTTTTT
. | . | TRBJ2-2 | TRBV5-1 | CASSLSRDRELFF | TGCGCCAGCAGCTTGAGTAGGGATCGGGAGCTGTTTTTT
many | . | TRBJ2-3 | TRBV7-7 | CASSEGASTDTQYF | TGTGCTAGCAGCGAAGGGGCCTCCACAGATACGCAGTATTTT
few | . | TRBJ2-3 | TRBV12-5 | CASGLVPVDTQYF | TGTGCTAGTGGTTTGGTACCGGTAGATACGCAGTATTTT
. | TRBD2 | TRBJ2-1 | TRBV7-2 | CASSSRRSGKNEQFF | TGTGCCAGCTCCTCGCGAAGAAGCGGGAAGAATGAGCAGTTCTTC
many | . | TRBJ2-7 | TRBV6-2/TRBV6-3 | CASSGAYEQYF | TGTGCCAGCTCGGGGGCCTACGAGCAGTACTTC
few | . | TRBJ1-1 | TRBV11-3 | CASSLTPFMNTEAFF | TGTGCCAGCAGCTTGACACCTTTCATGAACACTGAAGCTTTCTTT
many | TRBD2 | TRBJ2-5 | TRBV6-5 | CASSSRIAGALYQETQYF | TGTGCCAGCAGTTCCAGAATAGCGGGAGCACTGTACCAAGAGACCCAGTACTTC
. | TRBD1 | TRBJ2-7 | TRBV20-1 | CSAPRTGFYEQYF | TGCAGTGCCCCCCGGACAGGGTTCTACGAGCAGTACTTC
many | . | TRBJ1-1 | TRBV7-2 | CASSLRAHTEAFF | TGTGCCAGCAGCTTAAGGGCCCACACTGAAGCTTTCTTT
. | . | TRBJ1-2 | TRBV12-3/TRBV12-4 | CASSLGAGATYGYTF | TGTGCCAGCAGTTTAGGGGCAGGGGCGACCTATGGCTACACCTTC
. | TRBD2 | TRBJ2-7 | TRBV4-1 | CASSRGTSGSSYEQYF | TGCGCCAGCAGCCGAGGGACTAGCGGGAGCTCATACGAGCAGTACTTC
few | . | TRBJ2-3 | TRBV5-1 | CASSLAQPKDTQYF | TGCGCCAGCAGCCTGGCTCAACCCAAGGATACGCAGTATTTT
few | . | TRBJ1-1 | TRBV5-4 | CASSLDPATEAFF | TGTGCCAGCAGCCTCGACCCTGCTACTGAAGCTTTCTTT
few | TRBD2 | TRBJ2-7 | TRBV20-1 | CSARDRDRGLAGFREQYF | TGCAGTGCTAGAGATAGAGATAGGGGACTAGCGGGATTTCGCGAGCAGTACTTC
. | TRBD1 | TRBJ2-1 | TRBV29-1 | CSVDGQGVYNEQFF | TGCAGCGTTGACGGGCAGGGGGTATACAATGAGCAGTTCTTC
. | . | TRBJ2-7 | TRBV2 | CASSLHSGQSSYEQYF | TGTGCCAGCAGTCTCCATAGCGGACAGAGCTCCTACGAGCAGTACTTC
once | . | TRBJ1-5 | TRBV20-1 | CSAREGEGSQPQHF | TGCAGTGCTAGAGAAGGAGAGGGTAGTCAGCCCCAGCATTTT
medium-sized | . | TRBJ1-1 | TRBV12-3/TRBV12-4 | CANVGINTEAFF | TGTGCCAATGTGGGGATTAACACTGAAGCTTTCTTT
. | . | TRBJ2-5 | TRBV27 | CASRPRGLGETQYF | TGTGCCAGCAGACCCCGTGGGTTGGGTGAGACCCAGTACTTC
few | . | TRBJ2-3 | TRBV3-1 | CASSQDLGTDTQYF | TGTGCCAGCAGCCAAGATTTAGGCACAGATACGCAGTATTTT
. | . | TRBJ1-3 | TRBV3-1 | CASSPTPGSSGNTIYF | TGTGCCAGCAGTCCGACGCCGGGTAGCTCTGGAAACACCATATATTTT
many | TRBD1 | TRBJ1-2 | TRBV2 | CASRLTGQGKVGYTF | TGTGCCAGCAGACTTACGGGACAGGGGAAAGTGGGCTACACCTTC
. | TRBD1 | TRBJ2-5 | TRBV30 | CAWSSWRSVPGQGETQYF | TGTGCCTGGAGTTCTTGGAGGAGTGTGCCGGGACAGGGAGAGACCCAGTACTTC
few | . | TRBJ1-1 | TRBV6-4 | CASSVAGATEAFF | TGTGCCAGCAGTGTAGCGGGGGCAACTGAAGCTTTCTTT
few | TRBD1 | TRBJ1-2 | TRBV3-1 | CASSQEGGQIYGYTF | TGTGCCAGCAGCCAAGAGGGGGGACAGATATATGGCTACACCTTC
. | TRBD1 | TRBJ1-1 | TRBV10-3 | CAISLGTAPRNTEAFF | TGTGCCATCAGCCTAGGGACAGCGCCCAGGAACACTGAAGCTTTCTTT
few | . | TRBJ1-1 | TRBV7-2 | CASSLAWSGTEAFF | TGTGCCAGCAGCTTAGCGTGGAGTGGAACTGAAGCTTTCTTT
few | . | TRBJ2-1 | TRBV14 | CASSHRGGTYNEQFF | TGTGCCAGCAGCCATCGAGGGGGGACGTACAATGAGCAGTTCTTC
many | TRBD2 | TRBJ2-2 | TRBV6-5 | CASRGLAQPNTGELFF | TGTGCCAGCAGGGGACTAGCCCAACCGAACACCGGGGAGCTGTTTTTT
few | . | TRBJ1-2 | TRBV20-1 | CSASGGAGDYGYTF | TGCAGTGCCTCCGGGGGGGCAGGGGACTATGGCTACACCTTC
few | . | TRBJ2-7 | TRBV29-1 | CSVVQYSRDEQYF | TGCAGCGTTGTTCAGTACAGTCGGGACGAGCAGTACTTC
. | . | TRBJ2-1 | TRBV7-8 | CASSGGGSYNEQFF | TGTGCCAGCAGCGGGGGCGGGAGCTACAATGAGCAGTTCTTC
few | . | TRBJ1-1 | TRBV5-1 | CASSLADPRANTEAFF | TGCGCCAGCAGCTTGGCCGACCCAAGGGCGAACACTGAAGCTTTCTTT
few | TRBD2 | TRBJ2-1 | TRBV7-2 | CASSQHSGELPYNEQFF | TGTGCCAGCAGCCAACATAGCGGGGAGCTTCCCTACAATGAGCAGTTCTTC
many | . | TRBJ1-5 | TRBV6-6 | CASSYLRQGRDQPQHF | TGTGCCAGCAGTTACCTCCGCCAGGGGAGGGATCAGCCCCAGCATTTT
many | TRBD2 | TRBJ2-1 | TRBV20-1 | CSAAALAEYNEQFF | TGCAGTGCTGCGGCACTAGCGGAATACAATGAGCAGTTCTTC
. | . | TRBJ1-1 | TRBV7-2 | CASSLNWGGTEAFF | TGTGCCAGCAGCCTAAATTGGGGGGGCACTGAAGCTTTCTTT
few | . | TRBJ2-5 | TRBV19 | CASSPGVEETQYF | TGTGCCAGTAGTCCCGGAGTCGAAGAGACCCAGTACTTC
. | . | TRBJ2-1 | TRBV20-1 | CSARDMQFANEQFF | TGCAGTGCTAGAGATATGCAGTTTGCCAATGAGCAGTTCTTC
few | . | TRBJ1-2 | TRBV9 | CASSETAGGGYTF | TGTGCCAGCAGCGAAACGGCGGGGGGAGGCTACACCTTC
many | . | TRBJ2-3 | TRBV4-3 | CASSQDRNTDTQYF | TGCGCCAGCAGCCAAGATAGGAACACAGATACGCAGTATTTT
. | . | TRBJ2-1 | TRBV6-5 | CASSYSLNDEQFF | TGTGCCAGCAGTTACTCCTTGAACGATGAGCAGTTCTTC
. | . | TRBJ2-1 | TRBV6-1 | CASRGKGPNYNEQFF | TGTGCCAGCAGGGGAAAGGGACCCAACTACAATGAGCAGTTCTTC
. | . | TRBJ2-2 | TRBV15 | CATQTGNTGELFF | TGTGCCACCCAGACGGGCAACACCGGGGAGCTGTTTTTT
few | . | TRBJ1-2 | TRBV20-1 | CSASPGMVGYTF | TGCAGTGCTAGTCCGGGGATGGTTGGCTACACCTTC
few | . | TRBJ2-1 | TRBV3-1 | CASSQGRVRNEQFF | TGTGCCAGCAGCCAAGGACGAGTTCGCAATGAGCAGTTCTTC
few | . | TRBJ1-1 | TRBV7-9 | CASSLVSGITEAFF | TGTGCCAGCAGCTTAGTCTCGGGGATCACTGAAGCTTTCTTT
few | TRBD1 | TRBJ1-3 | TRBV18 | CASSGGQASSGNTIYF | TGTGCCAGCTCGGGGGGACAGGCAAGCTCTGGAAACACCATATATTTT
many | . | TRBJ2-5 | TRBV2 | CASRNESTQYF | TGTGCCAGCAGAAATGAGAGTACCCAGTACTTC
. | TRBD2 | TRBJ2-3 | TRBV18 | CASSPSRAGASATQYF | TGTGCCAGCTCACCGAGCCGGGCGGGAGCTTCTGCTACGCAGTATTTT
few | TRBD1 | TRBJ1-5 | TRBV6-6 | CASRNPGQGSSNQPQHF | TGTGCCAGCAGAAATCCGGGACAGGGGAGCTCCAATCAGCCCCAGCATTTT
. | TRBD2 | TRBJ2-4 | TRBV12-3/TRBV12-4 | CASTRGLATIQYF | TGTGCCAGCACCCGGGGACTAGCGACCATTCAGTACTTC
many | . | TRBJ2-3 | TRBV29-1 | CSVEGGTDTQYF | TGCAGCGTTGAGGGGGGCACAGATACGCAGTATTTT
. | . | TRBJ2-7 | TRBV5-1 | CASSREQGWGNYEQYF | TGCGCCAGCAGCAGAGAACAGGGCTGGGGAAACTACGAGCAGTACTTC
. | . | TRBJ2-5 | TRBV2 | CAKEQETQYF | TGTGCCAAGGAACAAGAGACCCAGTACTTC
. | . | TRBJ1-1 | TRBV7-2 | CASSPGGARSMNTEAFF | TGTGCCAGCTCCCCGGGGGGGGCGAGGTCAATGAACACTGAAGCTTTCTTT